This T cell receptor (beta chain) emerged from a study of Ad26.COV2.S vaccination and SARS-CoV-2 variants. Findings and limits, study-wide: Participants given vaccine showed non-spike TCR breadth similar to that of placebo recipients. Participants in the vaccine arm had higher spike-specific TCR breadth; placebo recipients had lower.

Repertoires were generated with immunoSEQ multiplex PCR, while TCRdb's copy carries only in-frame clones and drops some. The data hold more than 350,000 clones, with 75% to 95% observed a single time. With regard to this clone: Its antigen is as yet unknown.

The treatment denotes: roughly 20 received Ad26.COV2.S at low or high dose, single or two shots; several received placebo; per-sample allocation not given. After the first vaccine or placebo injection, samples were drawn on day 63. Vaccine was an Ad26 vector expressing Wuhan-strain SARS-CoV-2 spike. This CDR3 contains 13 residues. V shed 10 bases and J shed 3 bases, with 12 bases lying between them. Germline V lookup: CDR1 MNHEY, CDR2 SMNVEV (reference sequence). The TCR sequence derives from a person aged 18-60 years who received the Ad26.COV2.S COVID-19 vaccine or a placebo. The chain uses TRBV27 and TRBJ2-2; D call uncertain. The sample in question was peripheral blood, obtained in a trial of Ad26.COV2.S vaccine versus placebo. The CDR3 here is CATGRIDTGELFF. The CDR3 nucleotides read TGTGCCACCGGGCGAATTGACACCGGGGAGCTGTTTTTT.